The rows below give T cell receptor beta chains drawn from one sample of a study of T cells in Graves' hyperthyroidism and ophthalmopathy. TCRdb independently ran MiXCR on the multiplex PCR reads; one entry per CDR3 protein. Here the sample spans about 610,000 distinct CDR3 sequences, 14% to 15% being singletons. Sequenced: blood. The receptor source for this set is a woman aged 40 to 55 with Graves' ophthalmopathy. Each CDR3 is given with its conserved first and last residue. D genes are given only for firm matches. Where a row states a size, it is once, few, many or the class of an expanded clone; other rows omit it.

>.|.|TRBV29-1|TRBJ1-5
TGCAGCGTTGACAGGGTGAAGGAGCAGCCCCAGCATTTT
CSVDRVKEQPQHF
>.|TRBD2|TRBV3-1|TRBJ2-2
TGTGCCAGCAGCCAAGGGACTAGCCTCAACACCGGGGAGCTGTTTTTT
CASSQGTSLNTGELFF
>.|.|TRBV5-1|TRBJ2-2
TGCGCCAGCAGGAGGACAGTAAACACCGGGGAGCTGTTTTTT
CASRRTVNTGELFF
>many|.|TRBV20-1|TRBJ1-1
TGCAGTGCCCGAGGGGATGGGTACACTGAAGCTTTCTTT
CSARGDGYTEAFF
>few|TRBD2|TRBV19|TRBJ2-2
TGTGCCAGTAGTCTAACTAGCGGGATGGGTGGCGGGGAGCTGTTTTTT
CASSLTSGMGGGELFF
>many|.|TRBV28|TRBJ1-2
TGTGCCAGCAGTTTACTTGGGCAAGGGGGGGATGGCTACACCTTC
CASSLLGQGGDGYTF
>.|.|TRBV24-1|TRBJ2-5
TGTGCCACCAGTGACTCCGGGACACCTCACGACTTC
CATSDSGTPHDF
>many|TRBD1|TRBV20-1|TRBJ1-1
TGCAGTGCTCCGCCCCCACAGGGGATCACTGAAGCTTTCTTT
CSAPPPQGITEAFF
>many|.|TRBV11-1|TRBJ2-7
TGTGCCAGCAGCACGGGGGTTCCCTCCTACGAGCAGTACTTC
CASSTGVPSYEQYF
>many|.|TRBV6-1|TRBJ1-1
TGTGCCAACATAGGGTCCACTGAAGCTTTCTTT
CANIGSTEAFF
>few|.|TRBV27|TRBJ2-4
TGTGCCAGCACCCCAGACGGGAACAAAAACATTCAGTACTTC
CASTPDGNKNIQYF
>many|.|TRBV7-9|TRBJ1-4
TGTGCCAGCAGCTTTGGACTAGCGGAAAAACTGTTTTTT
CASSFGLAEKLFF
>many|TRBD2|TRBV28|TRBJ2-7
TGTGCCAGCAGAGGAGGGCTAGCGGGAGACCAGTACTTC
CASRGGLAGDQYF
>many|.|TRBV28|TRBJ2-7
TGTGCCAGCAGTAAAGGACCGAGAGCGCCCGAGCAGTACTTC
CASSKGPRAPEQYF
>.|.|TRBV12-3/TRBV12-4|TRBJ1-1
TGTGCCAGCAGTTTCTTTTGGGGGGGAAACACTGAAGCTTTCTTT
CASSFFWGGNTEAFF
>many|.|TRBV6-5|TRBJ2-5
TGTGCCAGCAGGACCCCTAACGAAGAGACCCAGTACTTC
CASRTPNEETQYF
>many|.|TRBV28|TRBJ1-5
TGTGCCAGCAGTCTGGAGGGTTTTGGAAGCCACAATCAGCCCCAGCATTTT
CASSLEGFGSHNQPQHF
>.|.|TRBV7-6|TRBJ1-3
TGTGCCAGCAGCTTAGCGTTTATGGCAACTGGAAACACCATATATTTT
CASSLAFMATGNTIYF
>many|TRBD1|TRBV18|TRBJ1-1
TGTGCCAGCTCACCCCGGACAGGCGGTGGTGGTGGGACCACTGAAGCTTTCTTT
CASSPRTGGGGGTTEAFF
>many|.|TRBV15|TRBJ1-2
TGTGCCACCAGCAGAGATCTATCAGGGAACTATGGCTACACCTTC
CATSRDLSGNYGYTF
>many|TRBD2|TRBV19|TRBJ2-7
TGTGCCAGTAGTATTGACCGGACTAGCGGGAGAGGCGAGCAGTACTTC
CASSIDRTSGRGEQYF
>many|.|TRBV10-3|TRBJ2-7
TGTGCCATCAGTGAAAGTGGGATCGCCTACGAGCAGTACTTC
CAISESGIAYEQYF
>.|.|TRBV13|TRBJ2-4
TGTGCCAGCAGCTTAAGGAATCCCGGGAGTAGGAAAAACATTCAGTACTTC
CASSLRNPGSRKNIQYF
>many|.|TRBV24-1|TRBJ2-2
TGTGCCACCAGTGATCCCGGGCCGCCGAACACCGGGGAGCTGTTTTTT
CATSDPGPPNTGELFF
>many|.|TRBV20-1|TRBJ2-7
TGCAGTGCTAGAGATAATGTCTTCTACGAGCAGTACTTC
CSARDNVFYEQYF
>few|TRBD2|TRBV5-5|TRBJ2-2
TGTGCCAGCAGCTGGCGGACTAGCGGGAGAAGCCCCGGGGAGCTGTTTTTT
CASSWRTSGRSPGELFF
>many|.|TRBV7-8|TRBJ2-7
TGTGCCAGCAGCCAAGGACGTCTTTACGAGCAGTACTTC
CASSQGRLYEQYF
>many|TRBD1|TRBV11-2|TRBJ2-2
TGTGCCAGCAGAGAATCAGGGGGCTCGTGGACCGGGGAGCTGTTTTTT
CASRESGGSWTGELFF
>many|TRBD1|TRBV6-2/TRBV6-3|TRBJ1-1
TGTGCCAGCAGTTATACTTCGGACAGGATGAACACTGAAGCTTTCTTT
CASSYTSDRMNTEAFF
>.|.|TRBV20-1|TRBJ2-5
TGCAGTGCTAGAGATACGGGGTGGGGGGAGACCCATTACTTC
CSARDTGWGETHYF
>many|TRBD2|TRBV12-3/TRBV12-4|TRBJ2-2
TGTGCCAGCCGTCGGAGGACTAGCGGTAACACCGGGGAGCTGTTTTTT
CASRRRTSGNTGELFF
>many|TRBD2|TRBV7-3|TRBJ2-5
TGTGCCAGCAGCGTACTTCCGGGACTAGGGGAGACCCAGTACTTC
CASSVLPGLGETQYF
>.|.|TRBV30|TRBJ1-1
TGTGCCTGGGGGGAGGTGAACACTGAAGCTTTCTTT
CAWGEVNTEAFF
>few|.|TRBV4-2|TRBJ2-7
TGTGCCAGCAGCCAAAGCCCCCCGGGCTCCTACGAGCAGTACTTC
CASSQSPPGSYEQYF
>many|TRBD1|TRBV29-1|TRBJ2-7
TGCAGCGTTGAAGAAGGGGGCGCGTCACAGTACTTC
CSVEEGGASQYF
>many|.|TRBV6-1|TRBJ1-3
TGTGCCAGCATACGGGGTAGCTCTGGAAACACCATATATTTT
CASIRGSSGNTIYF
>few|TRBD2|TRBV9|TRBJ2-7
TGTGCCAGCAGCGTAGCTGCGGGAGTTCTCGACGAGCAGTACTTC
CASSVAAGVLDEQYF
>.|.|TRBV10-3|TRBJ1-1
TGTGCCATCAGGGACACCCGGAACACTGAAGCTTTCTTT
CAIRDTRNTEAFF
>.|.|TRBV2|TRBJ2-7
TGTGCCAGCAAAAGTTCGCTCCCGGACGAGCAGTACTTC
CASKSSLPDEQYF
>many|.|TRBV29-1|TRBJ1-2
TGCAGCGTTGACCCGGCAGTGGACTATGGCTACACCTTC
CSVDPAVDYGYTF
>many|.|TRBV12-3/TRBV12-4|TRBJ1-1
TGTGCCAGCAGTTTAGAGCTATCGGCTTTCTTT
CASSLELSAFF
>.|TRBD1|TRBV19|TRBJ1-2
TGTGCCTGGAGAGACTCTCTCTCTATCCGGGACAGGCCGTCTAACTATGGCTACACCTTC
CAWRDSLSIRDRPSNYGYTF